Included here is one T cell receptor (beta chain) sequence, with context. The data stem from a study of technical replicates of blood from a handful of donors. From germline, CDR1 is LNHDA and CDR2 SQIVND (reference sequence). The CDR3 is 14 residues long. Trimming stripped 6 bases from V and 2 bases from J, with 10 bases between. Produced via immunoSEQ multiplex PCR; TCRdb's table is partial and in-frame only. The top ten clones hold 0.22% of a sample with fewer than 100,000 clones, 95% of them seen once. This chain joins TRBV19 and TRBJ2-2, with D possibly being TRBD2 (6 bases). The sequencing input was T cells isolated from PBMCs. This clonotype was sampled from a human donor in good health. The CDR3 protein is CASSPGVNTGELFF. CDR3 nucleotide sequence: TGTGCCAGTAGCCCGGGGGTTAACACCGGGGAGCTGTTTTTT.